The clone carrying this T cell receptor (beta chain) was recorded many times. Antigen unknown. The source of the sample is a study of T cell repertoires in cytomegalovirus infection. In the study overall: Public TCR beta signatures were indicative of both CMV infection and a matching HLA type.

The CDR3 runs to 16 residues. Germline CDR1 and CDR2: SGHAT and FQNNGV. The trim removed 5 bases at V and 5 bases at J, leaving 9 bases unmatched. In TCRdb, the reads were re-called with MiXCR into one record per CDR3 protein. The data contain approximately 180,000 distinct CDR3 sequences, under 25% of them seen just once; the ten biggest clones take up around 2.7%. Study results and limitations: The ex vivo response showed dominance by HLA-C-restricted CMV-specific TCR beta clonotypes. Cumulative public TCR beta family frequency identified carriers of CMV plus the relevant HLA.

The clonotype comes from a human donor in good health (CMV status not recorded). Some clones in this sample may be carry-over from other donors' samples. The chain couples TRBV11-2 to TRBJ2-5, with 12 bases aligning to TRBD2. Sequenced input: PBMCs. The CDR3 protein is CASSPPSGGARETQYF. In nucleotides, the CDR3 is TGTGCCAGCAGCCCCCCTAGCGGGGGGGCTCGGGAGACCCAGTACTTC.